This T cell receptor (beta chain) was found in a study of shared clonotypes between healthy human individuals. Germline V lookup: CDR1 MNHNS, CDR2 SASEGT. Trimming took off 4 bases at V and 2 bases at J, with 8 bases between the two ends. This CDR3 is 14 amino acids long. Clones were read by immunoSEQ multiplex PCR, and TCRdb kept only the in-frame ones, dropping some. The sample holds some 1 million clones, around 76% seen once. Sequencing was performed on memory CD4+ T cells sorted from blood. Subset noted: CD45RA-negative fraction. The receptor was isolated from a young man in good health. The chain carries TRBV6-1 and TRBJ2-2, with D uncertain. The CDR3 DNA is TGTGCCAGCAGTGTTGACTCAAACACCGGGGAGCTGTTTTTT. Translation gives CASSVDSNTGELFF.